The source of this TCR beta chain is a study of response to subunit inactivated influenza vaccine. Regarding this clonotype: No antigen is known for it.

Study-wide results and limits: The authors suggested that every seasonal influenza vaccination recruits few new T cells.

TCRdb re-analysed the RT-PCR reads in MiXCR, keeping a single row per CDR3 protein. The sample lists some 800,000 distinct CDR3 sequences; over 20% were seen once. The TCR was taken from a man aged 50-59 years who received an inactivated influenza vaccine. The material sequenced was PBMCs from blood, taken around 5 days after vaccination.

The CDR3 loop reads CASSEWGGVQYF. The CDR3 DNA reads TGTGCCAGCAGTGAATGGGGGGGCGTGCAGTACTTC. This chain links TRBV25-1 with TRBJ2-7; perhaps TRBD2 as D (7 bases). The V gene's germline CDR1 is MGHDK and CDR2 SYGVNS. V gave up 1 base and J gave up 9 bases, with 10 bases separating them. CDR3 size: 12 residues.